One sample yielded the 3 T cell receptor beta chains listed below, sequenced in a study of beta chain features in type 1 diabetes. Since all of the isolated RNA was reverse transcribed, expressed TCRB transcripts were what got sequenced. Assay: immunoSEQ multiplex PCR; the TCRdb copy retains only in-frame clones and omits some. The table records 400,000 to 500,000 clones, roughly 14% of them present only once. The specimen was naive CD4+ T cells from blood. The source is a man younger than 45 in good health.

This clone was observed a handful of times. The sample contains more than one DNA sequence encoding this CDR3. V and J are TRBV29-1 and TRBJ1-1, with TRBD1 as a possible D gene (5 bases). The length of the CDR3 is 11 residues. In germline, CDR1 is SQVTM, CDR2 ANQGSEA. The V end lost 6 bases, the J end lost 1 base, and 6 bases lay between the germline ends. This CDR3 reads CSVDRNTEAFF. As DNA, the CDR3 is TGCAGCGTAGACAGGAACACTGAAGCTTTCTTT.

CDR3 sequence (DNA): TGTGCCAGCTCACCTCCGGGACAGGGGCAGTTCTTC. This translates into CASSPPGQGQFF. The V call is TRBV18, the J call TRBJ2-1; TRBD1 matches 9 bases. V shed 3 bases, J shed 12 bases, and the junction held 3 bases outside the gene matches. The CDR3 length is 12 residues. Germline V gene sequence: CDR1 KGHSH, CDR2 LQKENI.

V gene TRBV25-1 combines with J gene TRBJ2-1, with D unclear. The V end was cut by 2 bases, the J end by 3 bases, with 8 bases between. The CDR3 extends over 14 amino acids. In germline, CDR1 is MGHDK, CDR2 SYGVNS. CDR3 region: CASSEVGNYNEQFF. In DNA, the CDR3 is TGTGCCAGCAGTGAAGTTGGTAACTACAATGAGCAGTTCTTC.